These 29 T cell receptor beta chains were all obtained from the same sample, sequenced in a study of T-cell reconstitution after alpha-beta-depleted transplantation in children. Preparation of the TCRbeta library used unique molecular identifiers. TCRdb reanalysed the PCR reads using MiXCR and keeps one entry per CDR3 protein. The sample shows 500,000 to 600,000 distinct CDR3 sequences, 15% to 20% of them seen only once. The sample here was PBMCs from the stem cell graft donor, taken from the stem cell graft. The receptors shown here come from a human donor who donated a stem cell graft to a child with acute lymphoblastic leukemia.

This chain uses TRBV6-1 with TRBJ2-1; maybe TRBD1 (6 bases). This CDR3 has 14 amino acids. Trimming left V 5 bases short and J 5 bases short, with 13 bases between. Germline loops: CDR1 MNHNS, CDR2 SASEGT. CDR3 in amino acids: CASSPPDRNNEQFF. Written as DNA, the CDR3 is TGTGCCAGCAGTCCCCCGGACAGAAACAATGAGCAGTTCTTC.

This clonotype was observed a few times. The rearrangement uses TRBV12-3 or TRBV12-4 and TRBJ2-3; D is possibly TRBD2 (5 bases). Trimming removed 7 bases from V and 2 bases from J, with 13 bases in between. This CDR3 comprises 14 residues. The CDR3 spells CASTRTGNTDTQYF. The CDR3 DNA reads TGTGCCAGCACCCGGACGGGAAACACAGATACGCAGTATTTT.

This clonotype was seen a few times. The chain has TRBV27 and TRBJ2-7; tentative D call: TRBD1 (6 bases). The CDR3 totals 17 residues. V lost 4 bases and J lost 6, with 25 bases in between. Looked up from germline, CDR1 is MNHEY and CDR2 is SMNVEV (reference sequence). CDR3 loop: CASSSTILLGQPGEQYF. Written as DNA, the CDR3 is TGTGCCAGCAGTTCCACCATCTTACTCGGACAGCCTGGCGAGCAGTACTTC.

This clonotype turned up a few times. V and J are TRBV4-2 and TRBJ2-7; 14 bases fit TRBD2. Germline loops: CDR1 LGHNA, CDR2 YNFKEQ. The CDR3 is made up of 19 amino acids. Losses at the gene ends were 3 bases for V and 4 bases for J; bases not matched to a gene: 14. The CDR3 spells CASSHLLQGLAGVGYEQYF. DNA for the CDR3: TGTGCCAGCAGCCATCTCCTCCAGGGACTAGCGGGAGTTGGATACGAGCAGTACTTC.

This clonotype was seen only once. V usage is TRBV20-1 and J usage is TRBJ1-1; 7 bases agree with TRBD1. This CDR3 is 14 amino acids long. Germline CDR1 and CDR2: DFQATT and SNEGSKA (reference sequence). The V gene end was trimmed by 1 base and the J gene end by 5 bases; junction bases not matched to a gene: 7. CDR3 coding DNA: TGCAGTGCTAGAGCCGACAGGGATTTGACTGAAGCTTTCTTT. This translates into CSARADRDLTEAFF.

This clonotype has only a few counts. This sequence joins TRBV6-2 or TRBV6-3 and TRBJ2-1, with 14 bases that match TRBD2. The CDR3 is made up of 15 amino acids. Germline CDR1 and CDR2: MNHEY and SVGEGT. V lost 7 bases and J lost 7; bases outside the gene matches: 6. CDR3: CASMTGTSGSNEQFF. CDR3 nucleotides: TGTGCCAGCATGACCGGGACTAGCGGGAGTAATGAGCAGTTCTTC.

This clonotype was seen ten or more times. The chain combines TRBV9 with TRBJ1-1; D ambiguous. The germline V gene encodes CDR1 SGDLS and CDR2 YYNGEE. V was clipped by 4 bases and J by 0 bases, with 10 bases between them. The CDR3 consists of 14 residues. The CDR3 here is CASSPKGVNTEAFF. In nucleotides, the CDR3 is TGTGCCAGCAGCCCCAAGGGCGTGAACACTGAAGCTTTCTTT.

CDR3 in DNA: TGTGCCAGCAGCCTGTGGACCAATGAGCAGTTCTTC. Encoded protein: CASSLWTNEQFF. The gene calls are TRBV7-9 and TRBJ2-1, with D uncertain. The CDR3 is 12 residues long. V lost 5 bases, J lost 6 bases, and 8 bases lay in between. Per germline, CDR1 SEHNR and CDR2 FQNEAQ (reference sequence).

The chain carries TRBV7-3 and TRBJ2-1, with D perhaps being TRBD1 or TRBD2 (7 bases each). Germline V lookup: CDR1 SGHTA, CDR2 FQGTGA. V was trimmed by 5 bases and J by 8 bases, leaving 22 bases between them. The CDR3 extends over 16 amino acids. The CDR3 DNA reads TGTGCCAGCAGCCCAAGAACCGGACTAGGGGGCCATGAGCAGTTCTTC. This sequence encodes CASSPRTGLGGHEQFF. Full variable domain (rest looked up from reference TRBV7-3 and TRBJ2-1): GAGVSQTPSNKVTEKGKYVELRCDPISGHTALYWYRQSLGQGPEFLIYFQGTGAADDSGLPNDRFFAVRPEGSVSTLKIQRTERGDSAVYLCASSPRTGLGGHEQFFGPGTRLTVL.

The rearrangement joins TRBV4-1 to TRBJ2-1; D not certain. The CDR3 consists of 10 residues. Trimming cost V 2 bases and J 8 bases, with 1 base left between them. Germline CDR1 is MGHRA and CDR2 is YSYEKL. Here the CDR3 reads CASSQYEQFF. CDR3 bases: TGCGCCAGCAGCCAATATGAGCAGTTCTTC.

The chain has TRBV4-2 and TRBJ2-7, with D unclear. With 0 bases removed from V and 3 bases from J, the gap between germline ends came to 15 bases. From germline, CDR1 is LGHNA and CDR2 YNFKEQ. The CDR3 sequence is 16 residues long. The CDR3 is CASSQDLGAYYYEQYF. The CDR3 bases are TGTGCCAGCAGCCAAGACCTTGGCGCGTACTACTACGAGCAGTACTTC.

This chain uses TRBV15 with TRBJ2-5; 8 nucleotides align to TRBD1. The V gene end was trimmed by 1 base and the J gene end by 1 base; junction bases not matched to a gene: 2. In germline, CDR1 is LNHNV, CDR2 YYDKDF (reference sequence). The CDR3 extends over 15 amino acids. DNA for the CDR3: TGTGCCACCAGCAGAGCCAGGGGGCCCCAAGAGACCCAGTACTTC. Its translation is CATSRARGPQETQYF.

The V call is TRBV7-2, the J call TRBJ2-3, with D perhaps matching TRBD2 (6 bases). V lost 0 bases, J lost 0 bases, and 10 bases lay in between. The CDR3 runs to 16 residues. Germline-derived CDR1 and CDR2 are SGHTA and FQGNSA. CDR3 amino acids: CASSLAFGTSTDTQYF. The CDR3 DNA is TGTGCCAGCAGCTTAGCCTTTGGGACTAGCACAGATACGCAGTATTTT.

Of note for this clonotype: The junction and the germline gene differ at one end; a read error may be behind it. The rearrangement joins TRBV15 to TRBJ1-4; D ambiguous. There are 11 residues in the CDR3. Germline V gives CDR1 LNHNV, CDR2 YYDKDF (reference sequence). Written as DNA, the CDR3 is TGTGCCACCGGCAGGAGGGAAAAACTGTTTTTT. Translation: CATGRREKLFF.

This clonotype has just a few counts. The chain has TRBV2 and TRBJ2-1, with D perhaps being TRBD1 or TRBD2 (5 bases each). The CDR3 totals 14 residues. Trimming took 9 bases from V and 4 from J, leaving 16 bases between them. The germline CDR1 and CDR2 sequences are SNHLY and FYNNEI. The CDR3 DNA sequence: TGTGCCAGTTCCCGGGACCGAGATTACAATGAGCAGTTCTTC. It translates to CASSRDRDYNEQFF.

With respect to this clonotype: Its ends do not fully match the called genes, so a read error is possible. This chain joins TRBV20-1 and TRBJ1-3; no definite D call. This CDR3 has 16 residues. CDR1 and CDR2 from the germline V gene are DFQATT and SNEGSKA (reference sequence). For the CDR3, the DNA is TGCTGTGCTAGATATGGCCGCGCGCGACCTGGAAACACCATATATTTT. Amino acids: CCARYGRARPGNTIYF.

This chain uses TRBV3-1 with TRBJ1-2; D perhaps matches TRBD1 (5 bases). V was shortened by 4 bases and J by 6 bases, with 15 bases between the two germline ends. The CDR3 extends over 14 amino acids. Germline CDR1 is LGHDT and CDR2 is YNNKEL (reference sequence). CDR3 in DNA: TGTGCCAGCAGCCTAGGGAGGGGCGCTCATGGCTACACCTTC. Its translation is CASSLGRGAHGYTF.

The sample holds a few counts of this clonotype. This sequence joins TRBV15 and TRBJ2-7, with D unclear. From germline, CDR1 is LNHNV and CDR2 YYDKDF (reference sequence). There are 12 residues in the CDR3. Between the trimmed V and J ends, which lost 5 bases and 6 bases, there was a span of 11 bases. This CDR3 reads CATSPIHSEQYF. CDR3 DNA sequence: TGTGCCACCAGCCCCATCCATAGCGAGCAGTACTTC. The entire variable domain, with the rest obtained from reference TRBV15 and TRBJ2-7, is as follows: DAMVIQNPRYQVTQFGKPVTLSCSQTLNHNVMYWYQQKSSQAPKLLFHYYDKDFNNEADTPDNFQSRRPNTSFCFLDIRSPGLGDTAMYLCATSPIHSEQYFGPGTRLTVT.

The V gene is TRBV9, the J gene TRBJ1-2; D call uncertain. The V and J ends lost 0 bases and 1 base respectively, with 4 bases between them. The length of the CDR3 is 13 residues. Germline V lookup: CDR1 SGDLS, CDR2 YYNGEE. CDR3 sequence reads: CASSVEGNYGYTF. Here the CDR3 DNA reads TGTGCCAGCAGCGTAGAGGGTAACTATGGCTACACCTTC.

This chain links TRBV24-1 with TRBJ2-7; the D is unclear. CDR1 KGHDR and CDR2 SFDVKD come from the germline V gene. CDR3 length equals 13 residues. The V end lost 0 bases, the J end lost 7 bases, and 9 bases lay between the germline ends. The CDR3 loop is CATSDLGLTEQYF. The CDR3 DNA sequence: TGTGCCACCAGTGATTTGGGTTTAACAGAGCAGTACTTC.

The rearrangement joins TRBV5-1 to TRBJ2-7; 8 bases align to TRBD2. CDR1 is SGHRS and CDR2 is YFSETQ in the germline V gene. CDR3 size: 14 residues. Trimming took 3 bases from V and 6 from J; bases not matched to a gene: 8. The CDR3 region has the DNA TGCGCCAGCAGCTCCAGCGGGAGTATCGGCGAGCAGTACTTC. As protein: CASSSSGSIGEQYF.

The CDR3 DNA reads as TGTGCCAGCAGCGACGGGACTACCAATGAGCAGTTCTTC. This gives the protein CASSDGTTNEQFF. The V gene is TRBV7-7, the J gene TRBJ2-1; TRBD2 aligns across 7 bases. The CDR3 totals 13 residues. CDR1 and CDR2 from the germline V gene are SSHAT and FNYEAQ (reference sequence). V trimming: 5 bases; J trimming: 6 bases; junction bases outside the gene matches: 4.

The V call is TRBV9, the J call TRBJ1-4; 9 bases are a match to TRBD1. The CDR3 is 15 residues long. V lost 4 bases, J lost 4 bases, and 5 bases stayed unmatched. CDR1 and CDR2 from the germline V gene are SGDLS and YYNGEE. The CDR3 DNA sequence: TGTGCCAGCAGCCTGGACAGGGGCCATAATGAAAAACTGTTTTTT. Translation gives CASSLDRGHNEKLFF.

Only a few counts were recorded for this clonotype. The chain employs TRBV20-1 and TRBJ2-1, with D unresolved. The CDR3 length is 11 residues. Germline CDR1 DFQATT, CDR2 SNEGSKA (reference sequence). V was pared by 4 bases and J by 10 bases, with 11 bases between. Written as DNA, the CDR3 is TGCAGTGCTAATATGGGGAAGGAGCAGTTCTTC. It codes for CSANMGKEQFF.

There are many counts of this clonotype. The rearrangement joins TRBV11-2 to TRBJ2-5; D is undetermined. The V gene lost 0 bases and the J gene lost 1 base, with 12 bases spanning the gap. CDR3 length: 16 amino acids. CDR1 is SGHAT and CDR2 is FQNNGV in the germline V gene. The CDR3 bases are TGTGCCAGCAGCTTAGATATAACGGGTTTCCAAGAGACCCAGTACTTC. Translating it yields CASSLDITGFQETQYF.

This chain joins TRBV5-1 and TRBJ1-1; D remains unclear. Germline assignment: CDR1 SGHRS and CDR2 YFSETQ. V gave up 4 bases and J gave up 1 base, with 14 bases separating them. The CDR3 is made up of 15 amino acids. The CDR3 DNA is TGCGCCAGCAGCCCGCGGGTGAGAGCGAACACTGAAGCTTTCTTT. Residues: CASSPRVRANTEAFF.

The CDR3 region is CASSLGLAGSGEQFF. CDR3 nucleotides: TGTGCCAGCAGCTTAGGGCTAGCGGGATCTGGGGAGCAGTTCTTC. V usage is TRBV7-3 and J usage is TRBJ2-1, with 9 bases fitting TRBD2. The CDR3 totals 15 residues. Germline CDR1 reads SGHTA; CDR2 reads FQGTGA. The V and J ends lost 2 bases and 10 bases, in that order; junction bases with no gene match: 9.

There are a few counts of this clonotype. This chain links TRBV4-1 with TRBJ2-3; D possibly corresponds to TRBD2 (6 bases). Trimming removed 0 bases from V and 6 bases from J, with 10 bases in between. Germline V gene lookup returns CDR1 MGHRA and CDR2 YSYEKL. CDR3 length equals 14 residues. The CDR3 is CASSQDGRRDTQYF. CDR3 DNA sequence: TGCGCCAGCAGCCAAGACGGGAGAAGGGATACGCAGTATTTT.

This clonotype has more than one count but fewer than ten. This chain joins TRBV29-1 and TRBJ2-7, with 10 bases matching TRBD1. CDR3 length equals 15 residues. Germline values: CDR1 SQVTM, CDR2 ANQGSEA. The J segment lost 4 bases and the V segment lost 2 bases, leaving 8 bases of the junction unmatched. CDR3 residues: CSVETGWTGGYEQYF. The DNA of the CDR3 is TGCAGCGTTGAAACTGGGTGGACAGGGGGTTACGAGCAGTACTTC.